The source of this T cell receptor (beta chain) is a study of beta chain features in type 1 diabetes. Comments on this clone: Its specificity is unknown.

The study reverse transcribed the entire isolated RNA, so it sequenced expressed TCRB transcripts. Generated by immunoSEQ multiplex PCR, the TCRdb table keeps only in-frame clones and is missing some. Among 95,000 to 150,000 clones listed, 15% to 20% were seen once. Study-level points and caveats: cDNA sequencing could over-represent cells with high TCR expression. Individuals with type 1 diabetes displayed fewer insertions and more deletions at VDJ junctions. TCRB CDR3s were moderately but significantly shorter in Type 1 diabetes patients in all four CD4+ subsets.

This TCR derives from a man aged 25 to 40 with type 1 diabetes. Sequenced input: central memory CD4+ T cells from blood.

CDR3 in DNA: TGCAGTGTCAGCCACGGCAATGAGCAGTTCTTC. Translated: CSVSHGNEQFF. V is TRBV20-1 and J is TRBJ2-1, with D unresolved. Germline V gives CDR1 DFQATT, CDR2 SNEGSKA (reference sequence). The CDR3 is 11 amino acids. Trimming took off 7 bases at V and 6 bases at J, with 10 bases between the two ends.